The text below deals with one T cell receptor beta chain. The CDR3 contains 16 residues. After removal of 5 bases from V and 2 bases from J, the junction contained 7 bases not matched to a gene. Germline values: CDR1 MDHEN, CDR2 SYDVKM. Repertoires were generated with immunoSEQ multiplex PCR, while TCRdb's copy carries only in-frame clones and drops some. The table has 200,000 or so clones, about 78% seen once. The data were obtained in a study of blood T cell repertoires in COVID-19. Study-wide background: T cells, B-cell-depleted T cells, or PBMCs supplied cDNA or gDNA.

Sequenced sample: peripheral blood. The V call is TRBV28, the J call TRBJ2-3; 10 bases agree with TRBD1. The TCR was taken from a woman in her seventies with acute or convalescent COVID-19. The CDR3 bases are TGTGCCAGCAGTATATCCGGGACAGGGGACACAGATACGCAGTATTTT. Translation: CASSISGTGDTDTQYF. Variable domain in full (rest from reference TRBV28 and TRBJ2-3): DVKVTQSSRYLVKRTGEKVFLECVQDMDHENMFWYRQDPGLGLRLIYFSYDVKMKEKGDIPEGYSVSREKKERFSLILESASTNQTSMYLCASSISGTGDTDTQYFGPGTRLTVL.